These T cell receptor beta chains were read from a single sample in a study of human T cells and chemical hapten exposure. In TCRdb, the RACE reads were re-called with MiXCR into one record per CDR3 protein. The sample carries approximately 91,000 distinct CDR3 sequences, around a tenth recorded once. This material consisted of whole blood, taken in connection with sensitization to the hapten diphenylcyclopropenone (DPC). The source is a man between 18 and 35 years old with alopecia areata. Some clones in this sample may be carry-over from other donors' samples. CDR3s include the opening cysteine and the closing phenylalanine or tryptophan. A D gene is named only where the DNA matches it firmly. Clone size is not always given. Where it is, it says once, few, many or a class for expanded clones.

many	TRBD1	TRBV4-1	TRBJ1-1	TGCGCCAGCAGAAAACAGGGGGCGAACACTGAAGCTTTCTTT	CASRKQGANTEAFF
many	TRBD1	TRBV27	TRBJ1-5	TGTGCCAGCAGTTTAACATCATCAGGGGGCGGTCAGCCCCAGCATTTT	CASSLTSSGGGQPQHF
-	TRBD2	TRBV24-1	TRBJ2-3	TGTGCCACCAGTGACCTGACTAGCGGGGGGGCCGACGTTACAGATACGCAGTATTTT	CATSDLTSGGADVTDTQYF
-	TRBD2	TRBV7-6	TRBJ2-1	TGTGCCAGCAGCGGCGGGGGGCTCCACAATGAGCAGTTCTTC	CASSGGGLHNEQFF
few	-	TRBV7-3	TRBJ2-2	TGTGCCAGCAGCTTGACAGGATCGAACACCGGGGAGCTGTTTTTT	CASSLTGSNTGELFF
few	-	TRBV24-1	TRBJ2-4	TGTGCCACCACTCAGGGTAAAAACATTCAGTACTTC	CATTQGKNIQYF
-	-	TRBV20-1	TRBJ1-5	TGCAGTCCAGGCGGGGGGGAAGGAGGCAATCAGCCCCAGCATTTT	CSPGGGEGGNQPQHF
many	-	TRBV10-3	TRBJ2-1	TGTGCCATCTCTTACTCAGGGGAAACCCGCTCCTACAATGAGCAGTTCTTC	CAISYSGETRSYNEQFF
many	-	TRBV21-1	TRBJ2-3	TGTGCCAGCTCGACAGATACGCAGTATTTT	CASSTDTQYF
few	-	TRBV12-3/TRBV12-4	TRBJ1-3	TGTGCCAGCAGTCTGAGGTCCCCAGGGACAACCGGAAACACCATATATTTT	CASSLRSPGTTGNTIYF
-	TRBD1	TRBV7-2	TRBJ1-1	TGTGCCAGCAGCGAGACAGGGTACACTGAAGCTTTCTTT	CASSETGYTEAFF
many	-	TRBV7-8	TRBJ1-5	TGTGCCAGCAGCATCCAGGGTTCTCAGCCCCAGCATTTT	CASSIQGSQPQHF
-	-	TRBV4-2	TRBJ2-7	TGTGCCAGCAGCCAAGTCTTGGGCTACGAGCAGTACTTC	CASSQVLGYEQYF
many	-	TRBV4-3	TRBJ1-3	TGCGCCAGCAGCCAGCGGACAGTCTCTGGAAACACCATATATTTT	CASSQRTVSGNTIYF
many	-	TRBV28	TRBJ1-1	TGTGCCAGCCGAATCGCCCTCTCCAACACTGAAGCTTTCTTT	CASRIALSNTEAFF
many	-	TRBV6-6	TRBJ2-1	TGTGCCAGCAGCGCACAGGCTAATGAGCAGTTCTTC	CASSAQANEQFF
few	TRBD1	TRBV12-3/TRBV12-4	TRBJ2-2	TGTGCCAGCAGGTTCACGGCAGGGGGTCCCGGGGAGCTGTTTTTT	CASRFTAGGPGELFF
-	-	TRBV9	TRBJ2-3	TGTGCCAGCAGCGTAGCTAACACAGATACGCAGTATTTT	CASSVANTDTQYF
many	-	TRBV4-3	TRBJ2-6	TGCGCCAGCAGGTCTTCTGGGGCCAACGTCCTGACTTTC	CASRSSGANVLTF
few	TRBD1	TRBV20-1	TRBJ2-3	TGCAGTGCTAGAGCCGCAGACAGGGATAGCACAGATACGCAGTATTTT	CSARAADRDSTDTQYF
few	-	TRBV7-9	TRBJ2-1	TGTGCCAGCAGCTTACTTGAGTTAGGGGAGCAGTTCTTC	CASSLLELGEQFF
many	-	TRBV3-1	TRBJ1-6	TGTGCCAGCAGCCAAGGGTTCTCACCCCTCCACTTT	CASSQGFSPLHF
-	-	TRBV28	TRBJ2-5	TGTGCCAGCAGTTTGGGGGTCCCCCCGGAGACCCAGTACTTC	CASSLGVPPETQYF
-	TRBD1	TRBV6-2/TRBV6-3	TRBJ1-3	TGTGCCAGCAGCTCAAGAGGACAGGGAAGCTCTGGAAACACCATATATTTT	CASSSRGQGSSGNTIYF
few	-	TRBV9	TRBJ1-6	TGTGCCAGCGGAGACGATGGGGCCCGGCTTAGGAATTCACCCCTCCACTTT	CASGDDGARLRNSPLHF
many	-	TRBV29-1	TRBJ2-2	TGCAGCGTTGGAATGAACACCGGGGAGCTGTTTTTT	CSVGMNTGELFF
-	-	TRBV11-2	TRBJ2-3	TGTGCCAGCAGTCAGGGTTACACAGATACGCAGTATTTT	CASSQGYTDTQYF
-	-	TRBV7-9	TRBJ2-7	TGTGCCAGCAGCTCCCCGTTCGCCTACGAGCAGTACTTC	CASSSPFAYEQYF
-	TRBD1	TRBV4-3	TRBJ1-6	TGCGCCAGCAGCCAAGATACAGGGGCAGGCTCACCCCTCCACTTT	CASSQDTGAGSPLHF
-	-	TRBV7-2	TRBJ2-5	TGTGCCAGCAGCTTAGGGGCACTGTCAGGGGAGACCCAGTACTTC	CASSLGALSGETQYF
-	-	TRBV7-9	TRBJ1-2	TGTGCCAGCAGTGCCTTGGCGGAATGGAACTATGGCTACACCTTC	CASSALAEWNYGYTF
few	TRBD1	TRBV18	TRBJ1-6	TGTGCCAGCTCACGGAACCGGGACAGTTATAATTCACCCCTCCACTTT	CASSRNRDSYNSPLHF
many	-	TRBV20-1	TRBJ2-7	TGCAGTGCCGGAGTGGGGCTACACGAGCAGTACTTC	CSAGVGLHEQYF
-	TRBD1	TRBV7-2	TRBJ1-5	TGTGCCAGCAGCCTTCAGGGGGCTCATCAGCCCCAGCATTTT	CASSLQGAHQPQHF
few	TRBD1	TRBV7-6	TRBJ2-7	TGTGCCAGCAGCTTAACAGGGGACGGGCAGTACTTC	CASSLTGDGQYF
-	-	TRBV6-5	TRBJ2-7	TGTGCCAGCGCCCAGGCAGGTTACGAGCAGTACTTC	CASAQAGYEQYF
few	-	TRBV12-3/TRBV12-4	TRBJ1-2	TGTGCCAGCACCGAAAATACAGGGTTGAGAGGCTACACCTTC	CASTENTGLRGYTF
-	TRBD1	TRBV29-1	TRBJ2-5	TGCAGCGTTGCCGACAGGGGTTATGGGACCCAGTACTTC	CSVADRGYGTQYF
few	TRBD2	TRBV12-3/TRBV12-4	TRBJ2-4	TGTGCCAGCAGCCCGTGGCTAGCGGGGGGGGACATTCAGTACTTC	CASSPWLAGGDIQYF
-	TRBD1	TRBV6-2/TRBV6-3	TRBJ2-7	TGTGCCAGCAGTTTAGACGGACAGGGAAGGTACGAGCAGTACTTC	CASSLDGQGRYEQYF
many	TRBD2	TRBV6-2/TRBV6-3	TRBJ2-2	TGTGCCAGCGGCCTAGCGGGGGTCACCGGGGAGCTGTTTTTT	CASGLAGVTGELFF
many	-	TRBV5-8	TRBJ1-2	TGTGCCAGCAGCTTGTGGCAGGGCATCTACACCTTC	CASSLWQGIYTF
many	-	TRBV12-3/TRBV12-4	TRBJ1-2	TGTGCCAGCAGCAGGACAGCAGAATATGGCTACACCTTC	CASSRTAEYGYTF
many	TRBD1	TRBV18	TRBJ2-6	TGTGCCAGCTCACCACTAACACAGGGGGCTGGGGCCAACGTCCTGACTTTC	CASSPLTQGAGANVLTF
-	TRBD2	TRBV9	TRBJ2-1	TGTGCCAGCAGCGCCCGCCTATCTAGCGGCCTTGATGAGCAGTTCTTC	CASSARLSSGLDEQFF
-	-	TRBV10-3	TRBJ2-3	TGTGCCATCGCAAGACTAGATGCAGATACGCAGTATTTT	CAIARLDADTQYF
many	TRBD1	TRBV3-1	TRBJ2-7	TGTGCCAGCAGCCAAGCTATAAGAACAGGGGGTTCCTACGAGCAGTACTTC	CASSQAIRTGGSYEQYF
-	-	TRBV11-1	TRBJ1-1	TGTGCCAGCAAGGAAAGGCTGGGTGACACTGAAGCTTTCTTT	CASKERLGDTEAFF